The subject of this entry is one T cell receptor (beta chain). Trimming cost V 5 bases and J 6 bases; bases outside gene matches: 4. The CDR3 runs 13 residues. The germline V gene has CDR1 MNHEY and CDR2 SVGEGT. This entry comes from a study of blood T cell repertoires in COVID-19. The assay was immunoSEQ multiplex PCR, and TCRdb's table has in-frame clones only and misses some. The sample yields a few hundred thousand clones, 87% seen once. This chain links TRBV6-2 or TRBV6-3 with TRBJ2-3; 8 bases agree with TRBD2. The source of this sequence is a woman in her forties or fifties who had recovered from COVID-19. Sequenced material: PBMCs or T cells enriched from blood (not recorded which). This CDR3 reads CASSGTRQDTQYF. As DNA, the CDR3 is TGTGCCAGCAGTGGGACTAGACAGGATACGCAGTATTTT.